The entry below gives a single T cell receptor (beta chain) sequence along with its context. Its antigen is not identified. This sample is drawn from a study of regulatory and conventional T cells in RAG deficiency. Assay used: immunoSEQ multiplex PCR; TCRdb lists only in-frame clones, some missing. The sample records about 30,000 clones, 90% to 97% being singletons. Genomic DNA came from blood conventional CD4+ T cells gated CD25-low CD127-high. Findings and caveats of the study: Compared with controls, unique Treg TCR beta sequences dropped around 92-fold in Omenn syndrome and CID/AS. Control T-cell subsets had markedly higher Shannon entropy and lower Simpson indices than RAG-deficient patients. Patient subsets had shorter CDR3s; Omenn Treg-Tconv overlap exceeded 80%.

This CDR3 region has 13 residues. Trimming removed 1 base from V and 8 bases from J, with 11 bases in between. CDR1 and CDR2 (germline): MGHRA, YSYEKL. In addition, the sample was reused for a study of regulatory T cells. This second study says: The primer mix had 52 TRBV and 13 TRBJ primers.

The receptor was derived from a human donor in good health. This chain connects TRBV4-1 to TRBJ1-2; D remains ambiguous. Sequences were obtained from CD25- CD4+ T cells sorted from blood. CDR3 nucleotides: TGCGCCAGCAGCCAAGCTCCTCGCGGCGGCTACACCTTC. Its translation: CASSQAPRGGYTF.